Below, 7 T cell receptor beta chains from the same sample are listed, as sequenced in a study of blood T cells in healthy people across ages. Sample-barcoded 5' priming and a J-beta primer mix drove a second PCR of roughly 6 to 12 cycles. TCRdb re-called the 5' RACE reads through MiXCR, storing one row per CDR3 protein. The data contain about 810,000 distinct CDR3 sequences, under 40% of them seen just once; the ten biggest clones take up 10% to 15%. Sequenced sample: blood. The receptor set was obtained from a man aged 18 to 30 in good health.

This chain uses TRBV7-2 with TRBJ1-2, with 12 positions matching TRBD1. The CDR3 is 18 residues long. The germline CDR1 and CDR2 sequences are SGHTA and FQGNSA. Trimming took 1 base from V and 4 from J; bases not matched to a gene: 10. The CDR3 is CASSLVGTGGKGSYGYTF. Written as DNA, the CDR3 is TGTGCCAGCAGCTTAGTGGGGACAGGGGGCAAGGGTAGCTATGGCTACACCTTC.

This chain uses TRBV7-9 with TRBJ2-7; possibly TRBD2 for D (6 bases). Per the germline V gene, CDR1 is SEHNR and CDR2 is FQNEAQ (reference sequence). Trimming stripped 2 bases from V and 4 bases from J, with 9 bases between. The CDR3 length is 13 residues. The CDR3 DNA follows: TGTGCCAGCAGCTTACTGGAGGGTTACGAGCAGTACTTC. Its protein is CASSLLEGYEQYF.

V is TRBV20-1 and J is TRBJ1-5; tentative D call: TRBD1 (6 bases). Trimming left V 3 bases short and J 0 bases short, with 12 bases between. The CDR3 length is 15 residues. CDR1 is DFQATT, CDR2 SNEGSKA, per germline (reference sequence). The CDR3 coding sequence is TGCAGTGCTAGTGGACAGTTTTATAGCAATCAGCCCCAGCATTTT. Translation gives CSASGQFYSNQPQHF.

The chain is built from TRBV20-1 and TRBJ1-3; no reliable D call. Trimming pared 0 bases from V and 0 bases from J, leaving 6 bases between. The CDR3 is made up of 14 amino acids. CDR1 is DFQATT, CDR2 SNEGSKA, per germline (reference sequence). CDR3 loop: CSARDGSSGNTIYF. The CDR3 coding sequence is TGCAGTGCTAGAGATGGGAGCTCTGGAAACACCATATATTTT.

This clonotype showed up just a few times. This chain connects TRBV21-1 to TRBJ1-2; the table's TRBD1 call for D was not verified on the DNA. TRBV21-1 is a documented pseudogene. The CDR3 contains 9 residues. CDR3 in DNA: TGTGCCAGCCCGGGGGGCGGCACCTTC. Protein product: CASPGGGTF.

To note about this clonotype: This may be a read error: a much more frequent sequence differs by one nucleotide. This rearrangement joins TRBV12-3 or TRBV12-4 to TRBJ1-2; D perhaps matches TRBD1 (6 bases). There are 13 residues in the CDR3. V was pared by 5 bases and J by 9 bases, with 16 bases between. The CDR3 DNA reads TGTGCCAGCAGTCCCCGGAGGGGGGATAGCTACACCTTC. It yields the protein CASSPRRGDSYTF.

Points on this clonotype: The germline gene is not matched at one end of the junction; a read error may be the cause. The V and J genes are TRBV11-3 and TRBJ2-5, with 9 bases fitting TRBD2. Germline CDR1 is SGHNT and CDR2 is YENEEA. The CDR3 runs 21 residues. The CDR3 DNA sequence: TGTGCCAGCACTCCTACGACTGGGCTAGCGGGAATCAAGGGCAAAGAAGAGACCCGGTACTTC. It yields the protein CASTPTTGLAGIKGKEETRYF.